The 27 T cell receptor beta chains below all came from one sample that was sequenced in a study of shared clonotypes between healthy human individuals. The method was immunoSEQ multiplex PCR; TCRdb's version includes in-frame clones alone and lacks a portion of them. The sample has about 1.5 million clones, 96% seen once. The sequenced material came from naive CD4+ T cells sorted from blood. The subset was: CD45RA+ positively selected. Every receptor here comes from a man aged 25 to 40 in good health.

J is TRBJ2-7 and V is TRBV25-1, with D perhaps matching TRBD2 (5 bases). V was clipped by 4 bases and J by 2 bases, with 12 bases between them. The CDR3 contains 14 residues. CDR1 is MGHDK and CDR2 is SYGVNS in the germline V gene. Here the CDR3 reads CASSGLGATYEQYF. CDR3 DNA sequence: TGTGCCAGCAGTGGTTTGGGAGCGACCTACGAGCAGTACTTC.

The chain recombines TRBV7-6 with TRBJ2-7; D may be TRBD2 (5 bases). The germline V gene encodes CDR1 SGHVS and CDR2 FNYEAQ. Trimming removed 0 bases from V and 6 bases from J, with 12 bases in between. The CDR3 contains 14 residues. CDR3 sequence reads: CASSLALDSVEQYF. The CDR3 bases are TGTGCCAGCAGCTTAGCCTTGGACTCGGTCGAGCAGTACTTC.

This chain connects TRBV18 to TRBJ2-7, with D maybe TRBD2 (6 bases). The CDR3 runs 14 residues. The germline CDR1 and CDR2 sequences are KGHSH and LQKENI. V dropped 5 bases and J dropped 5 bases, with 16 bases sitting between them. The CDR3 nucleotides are TGTGCCAGCTCAGGGGGAGGTGGGTACGACGAGCAGTACTTC. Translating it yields CASSGGGGYDEQYF.

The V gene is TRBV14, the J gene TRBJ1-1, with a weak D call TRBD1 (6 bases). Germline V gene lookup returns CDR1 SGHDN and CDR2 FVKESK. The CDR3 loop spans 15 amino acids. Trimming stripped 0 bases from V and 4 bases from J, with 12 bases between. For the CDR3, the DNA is TGTGCCAGCAGCCAAGAGTTATCAGGGGTCACTGAAGCTTTCTTT. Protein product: CASSQELSGVTEAFF.

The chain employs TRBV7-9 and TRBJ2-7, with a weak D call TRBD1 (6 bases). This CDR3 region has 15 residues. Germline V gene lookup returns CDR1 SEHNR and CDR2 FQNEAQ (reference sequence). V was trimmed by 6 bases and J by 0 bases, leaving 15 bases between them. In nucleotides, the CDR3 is TGTGCCAGCAGTCAGAAGGGGGAAAACTCCTACGAGCAGTACTTC. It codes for CASSQKGENSYEQYF.

The CDR3 loop is CAISDRGRGFQETQYF. DNA of the CDR3: TGTGCCATCAGTGACCGGGGGCGGGGGTTCCAAGAGACCCAGTACTTC. The V gene is TRBV10-3, the J gene TRBJ2-5, with D perhaps TRBD2 (7 bases). The CDR3 extends over 16 amino acids. Germline lookup yields CDR1 ENHRY and CDR2 SYGVKD. V lost 3 bases to trimming and J lost 1 base, with 15 bases between them.

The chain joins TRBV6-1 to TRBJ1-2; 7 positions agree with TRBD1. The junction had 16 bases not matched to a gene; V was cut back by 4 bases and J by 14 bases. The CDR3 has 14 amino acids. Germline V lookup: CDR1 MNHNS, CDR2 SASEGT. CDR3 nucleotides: TGTGCCAGCAGTGGACTCCCGGGACAGACCGTACAGACCTTC. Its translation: CASSGLPGQTVQTF.

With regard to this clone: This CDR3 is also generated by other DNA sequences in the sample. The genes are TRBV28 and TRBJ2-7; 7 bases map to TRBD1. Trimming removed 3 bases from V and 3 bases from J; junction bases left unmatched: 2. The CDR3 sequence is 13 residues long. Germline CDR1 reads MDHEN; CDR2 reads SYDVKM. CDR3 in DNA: TGTGCCAGCAGTTTGACAGGGAACTACGAGCAGTACTTC. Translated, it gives CASSLTGNYEQYF.

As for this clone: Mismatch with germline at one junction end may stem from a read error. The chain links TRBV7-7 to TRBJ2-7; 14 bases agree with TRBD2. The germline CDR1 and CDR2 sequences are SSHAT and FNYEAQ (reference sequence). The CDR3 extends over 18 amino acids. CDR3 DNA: TGTGCTAGCAGCTACTCCGGGGGACTAGCGGGAGAGGTATACGAGCAGTACTTC. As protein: CASSYSGGLAGEVYEQYF. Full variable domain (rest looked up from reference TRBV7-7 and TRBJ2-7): GAGVSQSPRYKVTKRGQDVTLRCDPISSHATLYWYQQALGQGPEFLTYFNYEAQPDKSGLPSDRFSAERPEGSISTLTIQRTEQRDSAMYRCASSYSGGLAGEVYEQYFGPGTRLTVT.

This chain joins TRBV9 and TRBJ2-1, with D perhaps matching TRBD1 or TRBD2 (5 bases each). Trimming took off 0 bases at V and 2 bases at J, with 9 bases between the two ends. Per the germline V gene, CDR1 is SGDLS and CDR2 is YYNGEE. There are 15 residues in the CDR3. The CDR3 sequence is CASSVGGIAYNEQFF. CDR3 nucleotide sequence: TGTGCCAGCAGCGTAGGGGGGATTGCCTACAATGAGCAGTTCTTC.

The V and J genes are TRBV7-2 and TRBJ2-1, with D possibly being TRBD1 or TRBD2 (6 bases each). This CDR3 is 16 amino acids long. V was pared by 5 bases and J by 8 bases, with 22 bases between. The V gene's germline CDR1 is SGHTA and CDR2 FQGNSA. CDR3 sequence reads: CASSPWGREVGDEQFF. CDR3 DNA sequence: TGTGCCAGCAGCCCCTGGGGGCGGGAAGTAGGCGATGAGCAGTTCTTC.

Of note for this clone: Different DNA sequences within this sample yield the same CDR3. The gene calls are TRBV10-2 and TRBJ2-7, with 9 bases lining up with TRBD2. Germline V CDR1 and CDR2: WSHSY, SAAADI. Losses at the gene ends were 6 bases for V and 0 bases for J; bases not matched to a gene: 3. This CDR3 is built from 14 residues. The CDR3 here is CASRYSGSSYEQYF. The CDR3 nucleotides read TGCGCCAGCAGATATAGCGGGAGCTCCTACGAGCAGTACTTC.

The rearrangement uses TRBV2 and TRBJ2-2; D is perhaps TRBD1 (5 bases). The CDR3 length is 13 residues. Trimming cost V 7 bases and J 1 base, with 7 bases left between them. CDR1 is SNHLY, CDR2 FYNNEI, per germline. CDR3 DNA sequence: TGTGCCAGCACCGGACAGAACACCGGGGAGCTGTTTTTT. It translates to CASTGQNTGELFF.

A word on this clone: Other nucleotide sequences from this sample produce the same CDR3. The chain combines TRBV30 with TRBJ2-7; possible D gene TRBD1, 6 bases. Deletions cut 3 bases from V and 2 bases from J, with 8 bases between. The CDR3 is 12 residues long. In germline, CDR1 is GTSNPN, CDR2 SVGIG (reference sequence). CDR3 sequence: CAWRTGTYEQYF. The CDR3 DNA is TGTGCCTGGAGGACAGGAACCTACGAGCAGTACTTC.

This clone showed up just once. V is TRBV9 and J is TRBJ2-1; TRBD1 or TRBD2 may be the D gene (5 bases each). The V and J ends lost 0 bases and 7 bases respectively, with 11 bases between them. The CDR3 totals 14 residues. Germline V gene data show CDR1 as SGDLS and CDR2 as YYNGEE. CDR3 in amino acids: CASSVVTWGNEQFF. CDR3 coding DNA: TGTGCCAGCAGCGTAGTGACCTGGGGGAATGAGCAGTTCTTC.

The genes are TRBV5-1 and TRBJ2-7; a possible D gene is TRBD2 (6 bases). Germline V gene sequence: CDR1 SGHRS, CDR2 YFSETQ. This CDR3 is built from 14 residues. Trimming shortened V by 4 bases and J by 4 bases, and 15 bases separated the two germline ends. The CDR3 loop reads CASSPRDSRYEQYF. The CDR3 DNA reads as TGCGCCAGCAGCCCCCGGGACTCGAGATACGAGCAGTACTTC.

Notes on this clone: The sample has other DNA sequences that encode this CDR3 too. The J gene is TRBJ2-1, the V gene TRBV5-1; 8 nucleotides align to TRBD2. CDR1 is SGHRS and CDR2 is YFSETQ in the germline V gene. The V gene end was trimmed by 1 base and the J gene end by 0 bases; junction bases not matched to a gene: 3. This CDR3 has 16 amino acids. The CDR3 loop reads CASSLSGTSSYNEQFF. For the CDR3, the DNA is TGCGCCAGCAGCTTGTCCGGGACTAGCTCCTACAATGAGCAGTTCTTC.

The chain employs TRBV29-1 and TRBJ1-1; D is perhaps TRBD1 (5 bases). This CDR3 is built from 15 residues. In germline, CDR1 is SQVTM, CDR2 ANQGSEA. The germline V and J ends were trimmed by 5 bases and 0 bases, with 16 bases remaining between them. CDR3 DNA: TGCAGCGTTCGGCCCGGGGGGGTCATGAACACTGAAGCTTTCTTT. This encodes CSVRPGGVMNTEAFF.

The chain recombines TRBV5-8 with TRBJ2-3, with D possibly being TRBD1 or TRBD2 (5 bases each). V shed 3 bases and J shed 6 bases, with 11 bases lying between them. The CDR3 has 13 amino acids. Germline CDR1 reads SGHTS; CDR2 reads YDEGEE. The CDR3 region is CASSSQGGDTQYF. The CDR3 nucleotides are TGTGCCAGCAGCTCCCAGGGCGGGGATACGCAGTATTTT.

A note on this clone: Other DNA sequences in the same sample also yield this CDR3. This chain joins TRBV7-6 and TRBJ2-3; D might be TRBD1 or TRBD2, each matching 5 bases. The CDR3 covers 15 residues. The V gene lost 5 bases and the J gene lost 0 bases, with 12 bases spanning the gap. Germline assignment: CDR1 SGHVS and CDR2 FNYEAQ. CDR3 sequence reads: CASSLGTASTDTQYF. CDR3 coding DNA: TGTGCCAGCAGCCTCGGGACGGCTAGCACAGATACGCAGTATTTT. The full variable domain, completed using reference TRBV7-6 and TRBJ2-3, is GAGVSQSPRYKVTKRGQDVALRCDPISGHVSLYWYRQALGQGPEFLTYFNYEAQQDKSGLPNDRFSAERPEGSISTLTIQRTEQRDSAMYRCASSLGTASTDTQYFGPGTRLTVL.

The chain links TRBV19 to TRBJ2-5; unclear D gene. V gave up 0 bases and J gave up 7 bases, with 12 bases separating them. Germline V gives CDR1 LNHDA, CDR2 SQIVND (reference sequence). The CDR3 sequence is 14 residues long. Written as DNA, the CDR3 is TGTGCCAGTAGTATAGATGGGGTCCACAGGACCCAGTACTTC. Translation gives CASSIDGVHRTQYF.

In DNA, the CDR3 is TGCGCCAGCAGCCGGACCGAGCGGAACACCGGGGAGCTGTTTTTT. Translating it yields CASSRTERNTGELFF. The rearrangement joins TRBV4-3 to TRBJ2-2; no clear D gene. V was trimmed by 4 bases and J by 1 base, leaving 10 bases between them. This CDR3 is built from 15 residues. CDR1 and CDR2 from the germline V gene are LGHNA and YSLEER.

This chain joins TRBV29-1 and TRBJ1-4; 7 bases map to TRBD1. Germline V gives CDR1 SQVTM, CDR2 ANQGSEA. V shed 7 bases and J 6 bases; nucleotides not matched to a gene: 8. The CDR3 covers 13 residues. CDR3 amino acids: CSAGDSSDEKLFF. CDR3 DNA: TGCAGCGCTGGGGACAGTTCCGATGAAAAACTGTTTTTT.

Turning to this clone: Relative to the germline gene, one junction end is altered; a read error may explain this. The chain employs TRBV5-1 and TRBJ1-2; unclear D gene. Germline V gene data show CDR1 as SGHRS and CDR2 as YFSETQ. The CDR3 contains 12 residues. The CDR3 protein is CASSSGRLGISF. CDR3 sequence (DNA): TGCGCCAGCAGCTCGGGTCGGTTAGGAATCTCCTTC.

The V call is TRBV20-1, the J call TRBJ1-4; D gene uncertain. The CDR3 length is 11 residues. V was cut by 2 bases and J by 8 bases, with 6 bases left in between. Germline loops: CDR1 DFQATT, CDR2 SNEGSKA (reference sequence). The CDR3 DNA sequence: TGCAGTGCTAGACTCGCCGAAAAACTGTTTTTT. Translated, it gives CSARLAEKLFF.

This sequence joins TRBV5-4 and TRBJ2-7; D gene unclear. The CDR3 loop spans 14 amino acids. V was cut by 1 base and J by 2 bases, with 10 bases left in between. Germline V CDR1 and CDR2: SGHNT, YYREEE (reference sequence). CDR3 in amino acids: CASSLREDAYEQYF. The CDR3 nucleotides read TGTGCCAGCAGCTTGAGGGAAGACGCCTACGAGCAGTACTTC.

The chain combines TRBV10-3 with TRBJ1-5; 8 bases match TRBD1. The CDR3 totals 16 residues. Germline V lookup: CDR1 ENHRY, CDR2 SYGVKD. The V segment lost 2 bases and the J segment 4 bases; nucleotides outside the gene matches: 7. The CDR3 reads CAISEGNRGGNQPQHF. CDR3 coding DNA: TGTGCCATCAGTGAGGGGAACAGGGGGGGGAATCAGCCCCAGCATTTT.